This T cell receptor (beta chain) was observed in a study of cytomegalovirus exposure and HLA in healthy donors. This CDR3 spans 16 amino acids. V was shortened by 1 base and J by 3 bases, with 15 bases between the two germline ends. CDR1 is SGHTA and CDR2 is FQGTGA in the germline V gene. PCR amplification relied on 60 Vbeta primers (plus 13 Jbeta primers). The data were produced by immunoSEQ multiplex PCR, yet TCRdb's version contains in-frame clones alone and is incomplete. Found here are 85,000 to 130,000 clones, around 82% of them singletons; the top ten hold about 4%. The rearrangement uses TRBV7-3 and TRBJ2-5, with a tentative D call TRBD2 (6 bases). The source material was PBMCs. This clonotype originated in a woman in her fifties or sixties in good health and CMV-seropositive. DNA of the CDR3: TGTGCCAGCAGCTTAAATTCCGGCGGGGTAAAAGAGACCCAGTACTTC. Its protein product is CASSLNSGGVKETQYF. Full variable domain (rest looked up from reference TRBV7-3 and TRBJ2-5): GAGVSQTPSNKVTEKGKYVELRCDPISGHTALYWYRQSLGQGPEFLIYFQGTGAADDSGLPNDRFFAVRPEGSVSTLKIQRTERGDSAVYLCASSLNSGGVKETQYFGPGTRLLVL.